The 14 T cell receptor beta chains given below trace back to one sample, sequenced in a study of blood T cells in healthy people across ages. Combining a sample-barcoded 5' primer with a J-beta primer mix, a second PCR ran for roughly 6 to 12 cycles. From the 5' RACE reads, TCRdb called clonotypes with MiXCR, one entry per CDR3 protein. The repertoire holds about 1.5 million distinct CDR3 sequences, with around 40% as singletons. Sequenced input: blood. These receptors all come from a woman under 30 in good health.

J is TRBJ1-2 and V is TRBV7-2; 11 nucleotides line up with TRBD1. Germline-derived CDR1 and CDR2 are SGHTA and FQGNSA. The junction had 13 bases not matched to a gene; V was cut back by 6 bases and J by 10 bases. The CDR3 contains 15 residues. The CDR3 DNA reads TGTGCCAGCAGACTCACCGGGACAGGGGGGGGTGACTACACCTTC. As protein: CASRLTGTGGGDYTF. Looking up the rest from reference TRBV7-2 and TRBJ1-2 gives the full variable domain: GAGVSQSPSNKVTEKGKDVELRCDPISGHTALYWYRQSLGQGLEFLIYFQGNSAPDKSGLPSDRFSAERTGGSVSTLTIQRTQQEDSAVYLCASRLTGTGGGDYTFGSGTRLTVV.

This clonotype has only a few counts. The V call is TRBV6-2 or TRBV6-3, the J call TRBJ2-1; no clear D. The germline gives CDR1 MNHEY, CDR2 SVGEGT. The ends were cut back, 5 bases at V and 0 bases at J, with 11 bases in the middle. This CDR3 is built from 15 residues. Here the CDR3 reads CASSPSTFSYNEQFF. The CDR3 DNA follows: TGTGCCAGCAGTCCCTCGACTTTCTCCTACAATGAGCAGTTCTTC.

This clonotype was seen just once. The chain uses TRBV27 and TRBJ1-2, with D possibly TRBD1 on 5 matching bases. V was pared by 5 bases and J by 5 bases, with 15 bases between. The CDR3 length is 14 residues. Germline V CDR1 and CDR2: MNHEY, SMNVEV (reference sequence). CDR3 residues: CASSRGKVGYGYTF. The CDR3 DNA sequence: TGTGCCAGCAGTCGGGGGAAGGTTGGGTATGGCTACACCTTC.

The genes are TRBV25-1 and TRBJ2-4, with 9 bases aligning to TRBD1. In germline, CDR1 is MGHDK, CDR2 SYGVNS. The V segment lost 4 bases and the J segment 4 bases; nucleotides outside the gene matches: 14. This CDR3 is built from 18 residues. CDR3 amino acids: CASSGPRPGDRAKNIQYF. DNA of the CDR3: TGTGCCAGCAGTGGACCCCGTCCGGGGGACAGGGCGAAAAACATTCAGTACTTC.

The chain has TRBV4-3 and TRBJ2-1; D may be TRBD2 (5 bases). This CDR3 contains 15 residues. Germline lookup yields CDR1 LGHNA and CDR2 YSLEER. The V gene lost 3 bases and the J gene lost 0 bases, with 9 bases spanning the gap. The CDR3 nucleotides read TGCGCCAGCAGCCATATAGCGTCCTCCTACAATGAGCAGTTCTTC. Its protein product is CASSHIASSYNEQFF.

This clonotype was observed once. The J gene is TRBJ1-4, the V gene TRBV4-3, with 8 bases that match TRBD1. J gave up 4 bases and V 1 base, and 5 bases lay outside the gene matches. This CDR3 spans 16 amino acids. Germline V gene lookup returns CDR1 LGHNA and CDR2 YSLEER. The CDR3 sequence: CASSQAQGASNEKLFF. CDR3 nucleotide sequence: TGCGCCAGCAGCCAAGCTCAGGGGGCGAGTAATGAAAAACTGTTTTTT.

The rearrangement links TRBV12-3 or TRBV12-4 to TRBJ2-3; 9 bases are a match to TRBD1. There are 15 residues in the CDR3. V was pared by 7 bases and J by 0 bases, with 5 bases of the junction left unmatched. The DNA of the CDR3 is TGTGCCAGCACCAACAGGGGGCTGAGCACAGATACGCAGTATTTT. Translation: CASTNRGLSTDTQYF.

The genes are TRBV7-9 and TRBJ2-1; the match to TRBD2 covers 7 bases. Germline V lookup: CDR1 SEHNR, CDR2 FQNEAQ (reference sequence). The ends lost 1 base at V and 9 bases at J; junction bases unmatched: 6. This CDR3 comprises 14 residues. The CDR3 reads CASSLEGRASEQFF. Written as DNA, the CDR3 is TGTGCCAGCAGCTTAGAGGGGAGGGCGAGTGAGCAGTTCTTC.

The V and J genes are TRBV2 and TRBJ2-2; maybe TRBD2 (7 bases). Germline V gene lookup returns CDR1 SNHLY and CDR2 FYNNEI. The CDR3 length is 13 residues. In nucleotides, the CDR3 is TGTCCTGGGGAGGGGGAAAACACCGGGGAGCTGTTTTTT. As protein: CPGEGENTGELFF.

The rearrangement links TRBV5-1 to TRBJ2-7, with TRBD2 matching 12 bases. The V segment lost 0 bases and the J segment 0 bases; nucleotides outside the gene matches: 4. CDR1 and CDR2 (germline): SGHRS, YFSETQ. The CDR3 extends over 17 amino acids. The CDR3 coding sequence is TGCGCCAGCAGCTTGGGACTAGCGGGGGACTACTCCTACGAGCAGTACTTC. Residues: CASSLGLAGDYSYEQYF.

V usage is TRBV10-3 and J usage is TRBJ2-1; D is unresolved. The CDR3 is 14 amino acids. CDR1 ENHRY and CDR2 SYGVKD come from the germline V gene. The V end was cut by 2 bases, the J end by 6 bases, with 11 bases between. The CDR3 sequence: CAISEGPFLNEQFF. CDR3 bases: TGTGCCATCAGTGAGGGCCCCTTTCTCAATGAGCAGTTCTTC.

This clonotype came up many times. The chain carries TRBV4-3 and TRBJ2-3, with 7 nucleotides matching TRBD1. This CDR3 has 15 residues. V dropped 4 bases and J dropped 0; count of bases not matched to a gene: 4. Germline V gives CDR1 LGHNA, CDR2 YSLEER. CDR3 nucleotide sequence: TGCGCCAGCAGCCCGGACAGGTCAAGCACAGATACGCAGTATTTT. Amino acid sequence: CASSPDRSSTDTQYF.

A few counts support this clonotype. V usage is TRBV7-8 and J usage is TRBJ1-1; 8 bases line up with TRBD1. The CDR3 sequence is 14 residues long. CDR1 is SGHVS, CDR2 FQNEAQ, per germline. The V segment lost 1 base and the J segment 4 bases; nucleotides outside the gene matches: 2. The CDR3, as DNA: TGTGCCAGCAGCTTAGTAGGACAGGGCACTGAAGCTTTCTTT. Its protein product is CASSLVGQGTEAFF.

The genes are TRBV30 and TRBJ1-2; 7 bases map to TRBD1. This CDR3 is 13 amino acids long. From germline, CDR1 is GTSNPN and CDR2 SVGIG (reference sequence). V was pared by 3 bases and J by 10 bases, with 11 bases of the junction left unmatched. The CDR3 DNA reads as TGTGCCTGGAGCGAAACAGGGGTCCATGACTACACCTTC. This gives the protein CAWSETGVHDYTF. Variable domain in full (rest from reference TRBV30 and TRBJ1-2): SQTIHQWPATLVQPVGSPLSLECTVEGTSNPNLYWYRQAAGRGLQLLFYSVGIGQISSEVPQNLSASRPQDRQFILSSKKLLLSDSGFYLCAWSETGVHDYTFGSGTRLTVV.